The 32 T cell receptor delta chains in this list originate from one sample, sequenced in a study of γδ T cells in repeated Plasmodium falciparum infection (dated by TCRdb to the early 2020s). Preparation of the library involved multiplex PCR. Reads for this sample came from an Illumina MiSeq. TCRdb reprocessed the public data with the CATT caller; entries with the same nucleotide sequence were combined afterwards. The sample contains 93,000 or so delta-chain clones, 0.75% to 1% of them found a single time. The ten largest clones represent 9.5% to 10% of the sample. For bulk TCR repertoire analysis, Vgamma9/Vdelta2+ and Vdelta2-negative gammadelta T cell populations were isolated by flow sorting from peripheral blood mononuclear cells. Sequencing was done on a sample of gamma-delta T cells from blood. These receptors all stem from a pool of human donors (malaria-infected and uninfected, not separated).

Remarks on this clone: The protein given by TCRdb reflects a much larger clone and differs at residue 12 from this DNA's translation, likely from a read error; the protein shown is the DNA's translation. The rearrangement links TRDV1 to TRDJ1, with 7 positions matching TRDD3. V gave up 3 bases and J gave up 5 bases; unmatched junction bases: 21. This CDR3 comprises 19 residues. In germline, CDR1 is TSWWSYY, CDR2 QGS. The CDR3 DNA sequence: TGTGCTCTTGGGGATCACTTAGTTAGCCGGGGGATGACCAAGGATAAACTCATCTTT. Translated, it gives CALGDHLVSRGMTKDKLIF.

Notes on this clone: For this DNA, TCRdb reports the protein of a much larger clone, which diverges at residue 12, most likely from a read error; the protein presented here is translated directly from the DNA. The chain carries TRDV1 and TRDJ1; 7 positions agree with TRDD3. TCRdb offers no J gene call, so here the DNA was matched to germline to obtain one. Germline assignment: CDR1 TSWWSYY and CDR2 QGS. This CDR3 spans 19 amino acids. Germline trimming cut 0 bases from V and 3 bases from J; bases unmatched to any gene: 16. The chain's CDR3 is CALGELRIWGRVTADKLIF. The CDR3 DNA is TGTGCTCTTGGGGAACTCCGTATATGGGGGAGAGTGACGGCCGATAAACTCATCTTT.

This clone was counted at least ten times. This DNA's translation differs at residue 13 from TCRdb's protein, which comes from a much larger clone; a read error is likely, and the protein shown is translated from the DNA. This sequence joins TRDV1 and TRDJ1, with 8 bases fitting TRDD3. There are 14 residues in the CDR3. Germline lookup yields CDR1 TSWWSYY and CDR2 QGS. The CDR3 DNA follows: TGTGCTCTTGGGGGACTCTGGGGGACTGATAAACTCACCTTT. As protein: CALGGLWGTDKLTF.

To note about this clone: This sequence is one base from a far larger clone and is likely a read error. This sample includes further DNA sequences coding for the same CDR3. This sequence joins TRDV1 and TRDJ1; D is perhaps TRDD3 (5 bases). The J gene, missing from TCRdb, was assigned here through DNA to germline matching. This CDR3 region has 18 residues. Germline CDR1 TSWWSYY, CDR2 QGS. V gave up 3 bases and J gave up 0 bases, with 20 bases separating them. This CDR3 is CALGDLSAVLGYTDKLIF. CDR3 DNA: TGTGCTCTTGGGGACCTTTCCGCAGTGCTGGGATACACCGATAAACTCATCTTT.

Worth noting for this clone: A read error is the likely source, as a far larger clone sits one nucleotide away. Within the sample, other DNA sequences also encode this same CDR3. This chain joins TRDV1 and TRDJ1; 7 positions agree with TRDD3. CDR3 length: 15 amino acids. Germline CDR1 reads TSWWSYY; CDR2 reads QGS. CDR3 bases: TGCGCTCTCGTACTTGTGCTGGGGGACACCGATAAACTCATCTTT. This codes for CALVLVLGDTDKLIF.

On this clone itself: One base separates it from a far larger clone, so it is likely a read error. At the DNA level, this CDR3 is encoded by other sequences in the same sample as well. This rearrangement joins TRDV1 to TRDJ1; either TRDD2 or TRDD3 may fit D (6 bases each). CDR1 is TSWWSYY and CDR2 is QGS in the germline V gene. CDR3 length: 18 amino acids. The CDR3 loop is CALGELSPTEDTTDKLIF. Written as DNA, the CDR3 is TGTGCTCTTGGGGAACTAAGTCCTACGGAGGATACAACCGATAAACTCATCTTC.

Concerning this clone: The TCRdb record carries a much larger clone's protein, which differs from this DNA's translation at residue 7; a read error is the likely cause, and the protein listed here is the DNA translation. This chain uses TRDV2 with TRDJ3; 10 bases align to TRDD3. The J gene, not given by TCRdb, was assigned here from a germline match of the nucleotide sequence. The CDR3 loop spans 19 amino acids. The V and J ends lost 1 base and 5 bases, in that order; junction bases with no gene match: 10. Looked up from germline, CDR1 is GEAIGNYY and CDR2 is EKD. The CDR3, as DNA: TGTGCCTGTGACACAGTCCCTACTGGGGGATTCCGGGACACCCGACAGATGTTTTTC. Amino acid sequence: CACDTVPTGGFRDTRQMFF.

This clone was seen more than once but under ten times. The protein that TCRdb holds for this DNA derives from a much larger clone and differs from the translated DNA at residue 4, which likely indicates a read error; the protein shown here is translated from the DNA. This sequence joins TRDV2 and TRDJ1; 10 nucleotides align to TRDD3. The V gene end was trimmed by 5 bases and the J gene end by 5 bases; junction bases not matched to a gene: 10. This CDR3 spans 15 amino acids. The V gene's germline CDR1 is GEAIGNYY and CDR2 EKD. CDR3 protein: CACGELGDREDKLIF. As DNA, the CDR3 is TGTGCCTGTGGCGAACTGGGGGATCGGGAGGATAAACTCATCTTT.

This clone was counted at least ten times. For this DNA, TCRdb reports the protein of a much larger clone, which diverges at residue 10, most likely from a read error; the protein presented here is translated directly from the DNA. V usage is TRDV2 and J usage is TRDJ1, with TRDD3 as a possible D gene (5 bases). This CDR3 region has 14 residues. Per germline, CDR1 GEAIGNYY and CDR2 EKD. CDR3: CACDTMGLTGKLIF. Written as DNA, the CDR3 is TGTGCCTGTGACACGATGGGGCTAACCGGTAAACTCATCTTT.

This clone was counted between two and nine times. A far larger clone is off by one base, so a read error is likely. Additional DNA sequences in this sample encode the identical CDR3. In nucleotides, the CDR3 is TGTGCCTGTGACGACATTACTGGGGGATACACCGATAAACTCATTTTT. Amino acid sequence: CACDDITGGYTDKLIF. No J gene was assigned, while the V gene was called as TRDV2; the DNA was not used to check the table's D call, TRDD3. Germline V CDR1 and CDR2: GEAIGNYY, EKD. The CDR3 is 16 residues long.

This clone was seen only a few times. Only one base separates this from a far larger clonotype, so it likely reflects a read error. This CDR3 is also generated by other DNA sequences in the sample. The rearrangement uses TRDV2 and TRDJ1; 7 bases agree with TRDD3. No J gene was available from TCRdb, and it was assigned here by a germline match of the DNA. The CDR3 extends over 18 amino acids. V was pared by 0 bases and J by 6 bases, with 18 bases of the junction left unmatched. CDR1 and CDR2 from the germline V gene are GEAIGNYY and EKD. In nucleotides, the CDR3 is TGTGCCTGTGACACCGTGGGGGAGGATACGATGACTCGGTATAAACTCATCTTT. Protein product: CACDTVGEDTMTRYKLIF.

This clone has a handful of counts. This likely reflects a read error, since a far larger clone is one base away. J is TRDJ1 and V is TRDV2; D gene uncertain. TCRdb does not report a J gene; here it was assigned by matching the DNA to germline references. V lost 3 bases to trimming and J lost 0 bases, with 16 bases between them. Germline loops: CDR1 GEAIGNYY, CDR2 EKD. The CDR3 extends over 16 amino acids. CDR3 sequence (DNA): TGTGCCTGTGACTCCCTTACCCCAACGTACACCGATAAACTCATCTTT. Encoded protein: CACDSLTPTYTDKLIF.

The sample holds a few counts of this clone. The protein TCRdb gives is from a much larger clone and does not agree with this DNA's translation at residue 12, likely a read error; the protein shown here comes from the DNA. The V and J genes are TRDV1 and TRDJ1; 7 bases fit TRDD3. The J gene, absent from TCRdb, was called here by matching the DNA to germline. This CDR3 has 22 amino acids. V lost 0 bases to trimming and J lost 0 bases; unmatched junction nucleotides: 22. CDR1 TSWWSYY and CDR2 QGS come from the germline V gene. The CDR3 DNA reads as TGTGCTCTTGGGGAACTAGTGCCTAAATGGGGGACATCCCGTCTTAACACCGATAAACTCATCTTT. Translated: CALGELVPKWGTSRLNTDKLIF.

This clone was detected only a few times. The protein recorded in TCRdb matches a much larger clone and deviates from this DNA's translation at residue 18, suggesting a read error; the protein here is obtained by translating the DNA. V gene assignment gives TRDV2, but the J gene was left uncalled; the table's TRDD3 call for D was not verified on the DNA. Germline CDR1 GEAIGNYY, CDR2 EKD. This CDR3 spans 19 amino acids. The CDR3 DNA sequence: TGTGCCTGTGACCCGCGCTTCCTACACGGGGTTCCGTACACCGATAAACTCACCTTT. It translates to CACDPRFLHGVPYTDKLTF.

This clone was seen more than once but under ten times. This likely stems from a read error, as it lies one base from a far larger clone. Other nucleotide sequences in the sample specify the same CDR3. CDR3 residues: CALGEAFFLDGRGGKLIF. Here the CDR3 DNA reads TGTGCTCTTGGGGAAGCCTTCTTCCTCGACGGAAGAGGGGGTAAACTCATCTTT. V is TRDV1 and J is TRDJ1; possible D gene TRDD2, 6 bases. No J gene was available from TCRdb, and it was assigned here by a germline match of the DNA. The CDR3 has 18 amino acids. Trimming left V 2 bases short and J 7 bases short, with 26 bases between. CDR1 is TSWWSYY and CDR2 is QGS in the germline V gene.

Notes on this clone: A single base is all that separates this from a far larger clone, so a read error is likely. This sample includes further DNA sequences coding for the same CDR3. V and J are TRDV1 and TRDJ2; D possibly uses TRDD1 or TRDD3 (5 bases each). No J gene is reported in TCRdb; it was inferred here by comparing the DNA with germline. CDR1 and CDR2 (germline): TSWWSYY, QGS. This CDR3 spans 21 amino acids. CDR3 sequence reads: CALGEESYHEMGKGETAQLFF. In DNA, the CDR3 is TGTGCTCTTGGGGAAGAGTCGTACCATGAAATGGGCAAAGGGGAGACAGCTCAACTCTTCTTT.

Note on this clone: Since a far larger clone is one base different, this is likely a read error. Other nucleotide sequences in the sample specify the same CDR3. This sequence joins TRDV1 and TRDJ1; D possibly uses TRDD2 or TRDD3 (5 bases each). The J gene, left out of TCRdb, was set here by checking the DNA against germline. The V gene's germline CDR1 is TSWWSYY and CDR2 QGS. The CDR3 spans 14 residues. CDR3 sequence reads: CALGVPSWVYKLIF. CDR3 coding DNA: TGCGCTCTTGGGGTCCCTTCGTGGGTCTATAAACTCATCTTT.

This clone was found a few times. For this DNA, TCRdb reports the protein of a much larger clone, which diverges at residue 17, most likely from a read error; the protein presented here is translated directly from the DNA. Called V gene: TRDV2; the J gene was not called; the table's D call, TRDD3, was not checked against the DNA. The germline CDR1 and CDR2 sequences are GEAIGNYY and EKD. There are 19 residues in the CDR3. DNA of the CDR3: TGTGCCTGTGACACCTTAGTACTGGGGGATACGGGACACACCGATAAACCCATCTTT. This codes for CACDTLVLGDTGHTDKPIF.

This clone was found a few times. TCRdb shows a much larger clone's protein in place of this DNA's translation, and the two differ at residue 10, likely through a read error; the protein shown is translated from the DNA. The chain joins TRDV1 to TRDJ1; D not certain. CDR1 is TSWWSYY, CDR2 QGS, per germline. The CDR3 loop spans 19 amino acids. V gave up 3 bases and J gave up 0 bases, with 23 bases separating them. CDR3 bases: TGTGCTCTTGGGGAGCCTAGTAGTCTGTGGGTCCACCACACCGATAAACTCATCTTT. Protein: CALGEPSSLWVHHTDKLIF.

Worth noting for this clone: TCRdb's entry gives the protein of a much larger clone, which mismatches this DNA's translation at residue 18, likely from a read error; the protein reported here is translated from the DNA. The CDR3: CACDTLRTGGYGTWDTRKMFF. DNA of the CDR3: TGTGCCTGTGACACCTTGCGTACTGGGGGATACGGGACCTGGGACACCCGAAAGATGTTTTTC. This chain uses TRDV2 with TRDJ3, with 13 bases matching TRDD3. The J gene was missing in TCRdb and was found by matching the end of the DNA to germline. From germline, CDR1 is GEAIGNYY and CDR2 EKD. The CDR3 has 21 residues.

This clone has more than one count but fewer than ten. The TCRdb protein comes from a much larger clone and disagrees with this DNA's translation at residue 13, likely due to a read error; the protein given here is derived from the DNA. The chain uses TRDV2 and TRDJ2; no firm D call. The J gene is not listed in TCRdb, so it was assigned here from a DNA match to germline. Germline V gene data show CDR1 as GEAIGNYY and CDR2 as EKD. V was trimmed by 5 bases and J by 0 bases, leaving 36 bases between them. This CDR3 contains 23 residues. CDR3 DNA: TGTGCCTGTGCCAAAAGAAAACTTGGTCCGGGCTGGTGGTTTCCCTCTTTGACAGCACAACTCTTCTTT. This encodes CACAKRKLGPGWWFPSLTAQLFF.

A few counts support this clone. A far larger clone is a single base away, which makes a read error likely. Other DNA sequences of this sample code for an identical CDR3. The J gene is TRDJ1, the V gene TRDV1, with TRDD3 matching over 11 bases. The J gene, left out of TCRdb, was set here by checking the DNA against germline. The CDR3 has 19 residues. From germline, CDR1 is TSWWSYY and CDR2 QGS. The CDR3 DNA reads TGTGCCCTTGGCCCTTCTCACCGGGGGTACTGGGGGATAACCGATAAACTCATCTTT. Amino acid sequence: CALGPSHRGYWGITDKLIF.

This clone was recorded many times. The chain carries TRDV1 and TRDJ1; 8 nucleotides line up with TRDD3. V was clipped by 2 bases and J by 5 bases; unmatched bases: 28. The CDR3 spans 22 residues. Germline V lookup: CDR1 TSWWSYY, CDR2 QGS. CDR3 amino acids: CALGETTMHILDSWLGEDKLIF. The CDR3 DNA follows: TGTGCTCTTGGGGAAACTACGATGCATATCCTGGACTCCTGGCTGGGGGAGGATAAACTCATCTTT.

Worth noting for this clone: TCRdb's protein for this DNA is that of a much larger clone and differs from the translation at residue 16, likely a read error; the protein shown is the DNA translation. V gene TRDV1 combines with J gene TRDJ1; 9 bases line up with TRDD3. The CDR3 consists of 19 residues. Germline CDR1 and CDR2: TSWWSYY and QGS. In DNA form, the CDR3 reads TGTGCTCTTGGGGAGCCTCCCTCCTTTTGGGGGATAATGACCGATGAACTCATCTTT. This gives the protein CALGEPPSFWGIMTDELIF.

As concerns this clone: This sequence is one base from a far larger clone and is likely a read error. Other nucleotide sequences from this sample produce the same CDR3. The chain couples TRDV2 to TRDJ1; 12 nucleotides match TRDD3. The CDR3 has 19 residues. Looked up from germline, CDR1 is GEAIGNYY and CDR2 is EKD. The CDR3 region has the DNA TGTGCCTGTATTACGTACTGGGGGATACCCTCCCCGTACACCGGTAAACTCATCTTT. Its translation is CACITYWGIPSPYTGKLIF.

About this clone itself: A far bigger clonotype differs at one base, so this is likely a read error. Other DNA sequences within the sample encode an identical CDR3. The rearrangement links TRDV1 to TRDJ1; 12 nucleotides line up with TRDD3. The CDR3 runs 23 residues. V shed 0 bases, J shed 6 bases, and the junction held 26 bases outside the gene matches. Germline assignment: CDR1 TSWWSYY and CDR2 QGS. The CDR3 DNA reads as TGTGCTCTTGGGGAACTTGGCAAATTATCCCTCAAAGTACTGGGGGATACCTACTATAAACTCATCTTT. Translating gives CALGELGKLSLKVLGDTYYKLIF.

This clone was seen only a few times. TCRdb's protein for this DNA is that of a much larger clone and differs from the translation at residue 12, likely a read error; the protein shown is the DNA translation. CDR3 protein: CALGGPGDTDKHIF. CDR3 nucleotide sequence: TGTGCTCTTGGGGGTCCTGGGGACACCGATAAACACATCTTT. The chain is built from TRDV1 and TRDJ1; D perhaps matches TRDD3 (6 bases). Germline V gene sequence: CDR1 TSWWSYY, CDR2 QGS. CDR3 length equals 14 residues.

This clone was detected ten times or more. The protein held in TCRdb is that of a much larger clone and does not match this DNA's translation at residue 4, likely because of a read error; the protein shown is translated from the DNA. The chain is built from TRDV1 and TRDJ1, with D possibly TRDD2 on 5 matching bases. With 7 bases removed from V and 7 bases from J, the gap between germline ends came to 13 bases. The CDR3 sequence is 12 residues long. CDR1 and CDR2 from the germline V gene are TSWWSYY and QGS. CDR3 nucleotide sequence: TGTGCTCTTGAGATGTTTCCTTTTAAACTCATCTTT. Translated, it gives CALEMFPFKLIF.

This clone was found a few times. A far larger clone is off by one base, so a read error is likely. Additional DNA sequences in this sample encode the identical CDR3. No call exists for the J gene, whereas the V gene is TRDV2; the table's D call, TRDD3, was not checked against the DNA. The CDR3 covers 16 residues. The germline gives CDR1 GEAIGNYY, CDR2 EKD. The CDR3, as DNA: TGTGCCTGTGACACCGCCACCTCTACTGGGACCGATAAACTCATCTTC. It is translated as CACDTATSTGTDKLIF.

This clone showed up just a few times. This DNA's translation differs at residue 19 from TCRdb's protein, which comes from a much larger clone; a read error is likely, and the protein shown is translated from the DNA. This chain links TRDV1 with TRDJ1, with 12 bases identical to TRDD3. TCRdb does not report a J gene; here it was assigned by matching the DNA to germline references. This CDR3 is built from 22 residues. The V gene's germline CDR1 is TSWWSYY and CDR2 QGS. CDR3 DNA sequence: TGTGCTCTTGGGGAACTAAACCTTCCTACGAGTACTGGGGGATACAGGACCGATAGACTCATCTTT. Amino acids: CALGELNLPTSTGGYRTDRLIF.

This clone has only a few counts. The protein given by TCRdb reflects a much larger clone and differs at residue 5 from this DNA's translation, likely from a read error; the protein shown is the DNA's translation. The V gene is TRDV1, the J gene TRDJ1; 11 bases are shared with TRDD3. With V trimmed by 4 bases and J by 4 bases, 26 bases remained unmatched. This CDR3 comprises 22 residues. CDR1 and CDR2 (germline): TSWWSYY, QGS. DNA of the CDR3: TGTGCTCTTGGGGGCTCCCCTCCTAAAGGGGATGGGGGATACGGGAAAGGCGATAAACTCATCTTT. Translating gives CALGGSPPKGDGGYGKGDKLIF.

Remarks on this clone: Translating this DNA gives a protein that differs at residue 15 from the TCRdb one, which belongs to a much larger clone; a read error is likely, and the protein shown is this translation. The chain has TRDV2 and TRDJ1; 13 bases agree with TRDD3. TCRdb supplies no J gene; here it was assigned by aligning the nucleotide sequence to germline. Germline V CDR1 and CDR2: GEAIGNYY, EKD. The CDR3 runs to 19 residues. The CDR3 DNA reads as TGTGCCTGTGAGCGTACTGGGGGATACGCAGGACCGTACACCAATAAACTCATCTTT. Protein: CACERTGGYAGPYTNKLIF.